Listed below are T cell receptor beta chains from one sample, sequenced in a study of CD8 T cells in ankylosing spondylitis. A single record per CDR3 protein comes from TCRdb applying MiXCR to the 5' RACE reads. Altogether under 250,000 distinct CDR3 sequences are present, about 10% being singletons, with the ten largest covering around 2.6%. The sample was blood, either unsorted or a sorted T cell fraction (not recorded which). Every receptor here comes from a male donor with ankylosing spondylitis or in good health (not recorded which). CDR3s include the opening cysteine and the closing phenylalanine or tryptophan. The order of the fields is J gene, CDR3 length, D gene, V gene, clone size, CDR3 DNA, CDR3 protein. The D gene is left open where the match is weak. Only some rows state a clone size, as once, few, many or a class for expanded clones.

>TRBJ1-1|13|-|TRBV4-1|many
TGCGCCAGCAGCCATGTGCCGGGCACTGAAGCTTTCTTT
CASSHVPGTEAFF
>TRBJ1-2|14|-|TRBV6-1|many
TGTGCCAGCGGAGATCTAGGGGGAAGCTATGGCTACACCTTC
CASGDLGGSYGYTF
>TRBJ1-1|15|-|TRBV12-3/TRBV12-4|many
TGTGCCAGCAGTTTACCAGGCAGTGGGAACACTGAAGCTTTCTTT
CASSLPGSGNTEAFF
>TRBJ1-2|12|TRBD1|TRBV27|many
TGTGCCAGCAGGACAGGGAACTATGGCTACACCTTC
CASRTGNYGYTF
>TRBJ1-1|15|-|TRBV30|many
TGTGCCTGGAGTTTCTACGACAGTATGAACACTGAAGCTTTCTTT
CAWSFYDSMNTEAFF
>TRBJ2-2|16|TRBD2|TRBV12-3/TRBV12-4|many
TGTGCCAGCAGCCGGACTAGCGGGAGGCACACCGGGGAGCTGTTTTTT
CASSRTSGRHTGELFF
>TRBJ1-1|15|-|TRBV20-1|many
TGCAGTGCCCTCGCGCCCGGGGTTTGGGACACTGAAGCTTTCTTT
CSALAPGVWDTEAFF
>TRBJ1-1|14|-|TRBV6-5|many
TGTGCCAGCAGTTCAGGGTCGGGGGTAACTGAAGCTTTCTTT
CASSSGSGVTEAFF
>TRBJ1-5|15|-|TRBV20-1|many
TGCAGTGCTAGCGGGGGGTTGGGGGGCAATCAGCCCCAGCATTTT
CSASGGLGGNQPQHF
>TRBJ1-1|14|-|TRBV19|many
TGTGCCAGTAGGAATTCCCAGGGAATCGCTGAAGCTTTCTTT
CASRNSQGIAEAFF
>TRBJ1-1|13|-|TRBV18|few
TGTGCCAGCTCGGGGGAGGGGGACACTGAAGCTTTCTTT
CASSGEGDTEAFF
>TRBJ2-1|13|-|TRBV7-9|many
TGTGCCAGCAGCCTCGGTCCCTACAATGAGCAGTTCTTC
CASSLGPYNEQFF
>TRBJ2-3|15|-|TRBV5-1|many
TGCGCCAGCAGCGGCGAGGACCGATACACAGATACGCAGTATTTT
CASSGEDRYTDTQYF
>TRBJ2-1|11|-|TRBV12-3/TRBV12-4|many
TGTGCCAGCAGTCAGGCCTTGGAGCAGTTCTTC
CASSQALEQFF
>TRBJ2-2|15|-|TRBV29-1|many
TGCAGCGTTGAAGGGGCAGGGGACGGCACCGGGGAGCTGTTTTTT
CSVEGAGDGTGELFF
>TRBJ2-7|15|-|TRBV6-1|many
TGTGCCAGCGCCTCTGGGGGAACCGAGGTCCACGAGCAGTACTTC
CASASGGTEVHEQYF
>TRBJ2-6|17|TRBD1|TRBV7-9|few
TGTGCCAGCACCCCTATACAGGGGAGTCCTGGGGCCAACGTCCTGACTTTC
CASTPIQGSPGANVLTF
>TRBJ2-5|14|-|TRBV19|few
TGTGCCAGTAGTATCCGTCCGGGCCGGGAGACCCAGTACTTC
CASSIRPGRETQYF
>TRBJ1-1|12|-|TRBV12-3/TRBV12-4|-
TGTGCCAGCACCTCCGCTTACACTGAAGCTTTCTTT
CASTSAYTEAFF
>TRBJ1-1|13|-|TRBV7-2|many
TGTGCCAGCGAGGTTAGTCGGCACACTGAAGCTTTCTTT
CASEVSRHTEAFF
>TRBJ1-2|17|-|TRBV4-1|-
TGCGCCAGCAGCCAAGTGGGGGATTACGCAGTTATCAATGGCTACACCTTC
CASSQVGDYAVINGYTF
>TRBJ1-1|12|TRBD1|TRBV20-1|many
TGCAGTGCAAGGACAGGGGGACCTGAAGCTTTCTTT
CSARTGGPEAFF
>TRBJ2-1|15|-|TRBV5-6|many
TGTGCCAGCAACAGGGGGGGGTTGGGCTACAATGAGCAGTTCTTC
CASNRGGLGYNEQFF
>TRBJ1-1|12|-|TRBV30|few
TGTGCCTGGTCAAAGGCCCGGTCTGAAGCTTTCTTT
CAWSKARSEAFF
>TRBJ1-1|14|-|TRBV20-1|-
TGCAGTGCTAGAGTAAGGGACATGAACACTGAAGCTTTCTTT
CSARVRDMNTEAFF
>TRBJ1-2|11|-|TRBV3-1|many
TGTGCCAGCAGGGGGTTGGTCGGCTACACCTTC
CASRGLVGYTF
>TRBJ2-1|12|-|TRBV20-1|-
TGCAGTGCTCGTGGACAAAACAATGAGCAGTTCTTC
CSARGQNNEQFF
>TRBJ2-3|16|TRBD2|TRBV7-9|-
TGTGCCAGCAGCTCCACCCTAGCGGGGGGCTCAGATACGCAGTATTTT
CASSSTLAGGSDTQYF
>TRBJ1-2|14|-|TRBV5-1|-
TGCGCCAGCAGCCCACCGGGCAGTAACTATGGCTACACCTTC
CASSPPGSNYGYTF
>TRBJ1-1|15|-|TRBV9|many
TGTGCCAGCAGCGTAGAAGGCAGAATGAACACTGAAGCTTTCTTT
CASSVEGRMNTEAFF
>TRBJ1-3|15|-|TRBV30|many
TGTGCCTGGAGTGATTGGCAGGGCTCTGGAAACACCATATATTTT
CAWSDWQGSGNTIYF
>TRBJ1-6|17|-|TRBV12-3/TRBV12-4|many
TGTGCCAGCAGTTACCAGGATCCAAGCTCCTATAATTCACCCCTCCACTTT
CASSYQDPSSYNSPLHF
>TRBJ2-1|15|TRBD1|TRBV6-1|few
TGTGCCAGCACCTTCGGACAGGGGCCAAGAAATGAGCAGTTCTTC
CASTFGQGPRNEQFF
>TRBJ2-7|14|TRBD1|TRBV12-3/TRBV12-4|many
TGTGCCAGCACTTGGGGACAGGGATCCTACGAGCAGTACTTC
CASTWGQGSYEQYF
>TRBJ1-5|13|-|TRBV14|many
TGTGCCAGCAGCCTTGGGTGGGCTCGGCCCCAGCATTTT
CASSLGWARPQHF
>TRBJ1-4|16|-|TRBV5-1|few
TGCGCCAGCAGCTCCTGGTCGGGTGTAACTAATGAAAAACTGTTTTTT
CASSSWSGVTNEKLFF
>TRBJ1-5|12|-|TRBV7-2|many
TGTGCCAGCAGCTTAGAATATCAGCCCCAGCATTTT
CASSLEYQPQHF
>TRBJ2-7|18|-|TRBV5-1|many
TGCGCCAGCAGCTTGATTATCTCCTCCGGGACGGCTTCCTACGAGCAGTACTTC
CASSLIISSGTASYEQYF